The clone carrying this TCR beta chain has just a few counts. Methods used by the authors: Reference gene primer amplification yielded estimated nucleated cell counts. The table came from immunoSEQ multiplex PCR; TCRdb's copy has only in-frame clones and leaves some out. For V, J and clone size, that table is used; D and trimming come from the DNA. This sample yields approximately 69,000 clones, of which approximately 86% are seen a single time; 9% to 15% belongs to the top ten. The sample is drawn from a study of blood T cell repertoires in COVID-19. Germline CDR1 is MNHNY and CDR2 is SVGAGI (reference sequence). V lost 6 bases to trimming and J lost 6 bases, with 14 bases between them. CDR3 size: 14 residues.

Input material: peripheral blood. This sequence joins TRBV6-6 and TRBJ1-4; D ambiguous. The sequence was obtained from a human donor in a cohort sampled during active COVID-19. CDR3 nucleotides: TGTGCCAGCAGCTTCGCGGGTCTCGATGAAAAACTGTTTTTT. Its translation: CASSFAGLDEKLFF.